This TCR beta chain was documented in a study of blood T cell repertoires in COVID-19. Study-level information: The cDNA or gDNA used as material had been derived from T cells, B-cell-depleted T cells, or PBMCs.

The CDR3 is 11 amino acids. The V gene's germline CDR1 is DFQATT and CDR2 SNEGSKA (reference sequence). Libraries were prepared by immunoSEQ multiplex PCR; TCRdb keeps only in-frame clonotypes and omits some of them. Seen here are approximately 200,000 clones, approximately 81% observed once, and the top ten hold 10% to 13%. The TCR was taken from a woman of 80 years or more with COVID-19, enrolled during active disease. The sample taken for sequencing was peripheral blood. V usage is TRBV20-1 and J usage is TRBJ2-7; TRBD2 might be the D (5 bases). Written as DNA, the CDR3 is TGCAGGCTCGGGGATACCTACGAGCAGTACTTC. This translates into CRLGDTYEQYF.